The 10 T cell receptor beta chains reported below all come from one sample, sequenced in a study of cytomegalovirus exposure and HLA in healthy donors. The PCR made use of 60 Vbeta and 13 Jbeta primers. TCRdb's table, derived via immunoSEQ multiplex PCR, lists solely in-frame clones and lacks some. The sample holds 150,000 or so clones; around 80% are singletons and the top ten take around 2.4%. Specimen: PBMCs. The receptors shown here come from a female donor in good health and CMV-seronegative.

The chain has TRBV2 and TRBJ2-4, with a tentative D call TRBD2 (5 bases). With 6 bases removed from V and 9 bases from J, the gap between germline ends came to 9 bases. The V gene's germline CDR1 is SNHLY and CDR2 FYNNEI. CDR3 size: 11 residues. This chain's CDR3 is CASSGVSIQYF. Here the CDR3 DNA reads TGTGCCAGCAGCGGGGTGAGCATTCAGTACTTC.

The V gene is TRBV28, the J gene TRBJ1-6; 7 nucleotides line up with TRBD1. V lost 7 bases, J lost 14 bases, and 8 bases stayed unmatched. The CDR3 spans 12 residues. Germline loops: CDR1 MDHEN, CDR2 SYDVKM. Here the CDR3 DNA reads TGTGCCAGCACCTCCGGACAGGAATCCCTCCACTTT. This translates into CASTSGQESLHF.

The V gene is TRBV4-3, the J gene TRBJ2-7; perhaps TRBD2 as D (5 bases). Trimming left V 3 bases short and J 5 bases short, with 11 bases between. Germline V gene sequence: CDR1 LGHNA, CDR2 YSLEER. This CDR3 region has 13 residues. CDR3 sequence: CASSQRAPDEQYF. In nucleotides, the CDR3 is TGCGCCAGCAGCCAGAGGGCCCCGGACGAGCAGTACTTC.

This rearrangement joins TRBV28 to TRBJ2-7; 7 bases match TRBD2. This CDR3 region has 16 residues. Per the germline V gene, CDR1 is MDHEN and CDR2 is SYDVKM. V shed 3 bases and J 0 bases; nucleotides not matched to a gene: 8. The CDR3 loop is CASSFELATSSYEQYF. The CDR3 nucleotides read TGTGCCAGCAGTTTCGAACTAGCGACCAGCTCCTACGAGCAGTACTTC.

The V and J genes are TRBV18 and TRBJ2-5, with D maybe TRBD1 (5 bases). The DNA end favors TRBJ2-7, so the J call may be wrong. From germline, CDR1 is KGHSH and CDR2 LQKENI. The CDR3 contains 15 residues. The CDR3 reads CASSPTQGRIYEQYF. The DNA for the CDR3 is TGTGCCAGCTCCCCCACCCAGGGAAGAATCTACGAGCAGTACTTC.

The chain links TRBV5-6 to TRBJ2-7, with D possibly being TRBD1 (6 bases). The length of the CDR3 is 13 residues. V was clipped by 0 bases and J by 7 bases, with 11 bases between them. CDR1 and CDR2 from the germline V gene are SGHDT and YYEEEE. In DNA, the CDR3 is TGTGCCAGCAGCTTGGGCGCAGGGGAGGAGCAGTACTTC. Protein sequence: CASSLGAGEEQYF.

This clone was seen a single time. The chain is built from TRBV10-2 and TRBJ1-6; 7 bases map to TRBD1. CDR1 and CDR2 from the germline V gene are WSHSY and SAAADI. With V trimmed by 0 bases and J by 7 bases, 3 bases remained unmatched. The CDR3 covers 15 residues. CDR3 in amino acids: CASSESQGENSPLHF. CDR3 bases: TGCGCCAGCAGTGAGTCCCAGGGGGAGAATTCACCCCTCCACTTT.

This clone was counted between two and nine times. The chain couples TRBV19 to TRBJ2-2; 7 nucleotides match TRBD1. Germline V gives CDR1 LNHDA, CDR2 SQIVND (reference sequence). The ends lost 4 bases at V and 6 bases at J; junction bases unmatched: 8. The CDR3 runs 15 residues. CDR3 sequence (DNA): TGTGCCAGTAGTACGACAGACAGGGTCTCCGGGGAGCTGTTTTTT. Its protein product is CASSTTDRVSGELFF.

This clone was seen only a few times. The chain has TRBV4-3 and TRBJ1-2; 8 bases align to TRBD1. This CDR3 has 15 residues. CDR1 is LGHNA and CDR2 is YSLEER in the germline V gene. Unmatched junction bases numbered 6, after V lost 0 bases and J lost 6 bases. CDR3 sequence reads: CASSQERGRGHGYTF. The CDR3 nucleotides are TGCGCCAGCAGCCAAGAGAGGGGCAGGGGGCATGGCTACACCTTC.

The rearrangement links TRBV30 to TRBJ1-3, with 9 nucleotides matching TRBD1. CDR1 and CDR2 (germline): GTSNPN, SVGIG (reference sequence). Trimming cost V 4 bases and J 3 bases; bases outside gene matches: 1. The length of the CDR3 is 13 residues. CDR3 in amino acids: CAWKGQGGNTIYF. In DNA form, the CDR3 reads TGTGCCTGGAAGGGACAGGGTGGAAACACCATATATTTT.